The rows below give T cell receptor beta chains drawn from one sample of a study of graft-versus-host responses after intestinal transplantation. Sequencing was performed with immunoSEQ multiplex PCR; in TCRdb, only in-frame clones are kept and a portion is missing. This table has 57,000 or so clones, around 91% appearing once. The sequencing here drew on PBMCs, taken roughly 120 days after intestinal transplantation. The receptors here all came from a human patient who received an intestinal transplant, so some T cells may come from the graft donor. The CDR3 runs from the conserved cysteine through the conserved F or W. The order of the fields is V gene, clone size, J gene, D gene, CDR3 protein, CDR3 DNA. A D gene is named only where the DNA matches it firmly. Part of the rows lack a size; the others show once, few, many or a class for expanded clones.

TRBV21-1,NA,TRBJ1-5,NA,CASSPDPDQPQHF,TGTGCCAGCAGTCCGGATCCCGATCAGCCCCAGCATTTT
TRBV7-9,NA,TRBJ1-6,TRBD1,CASSPDRGPHSPLHF,TGTGCCAGCAGCCCGGACAGGGGCCCGCATTCACCCCTCCACTTT
TRBV2,NA,TRBJ2-5,NA,CASGGPQETQYF,TGTGCCAGCGGGGGGCCCCAAGAGACCCAGTACTTC
TRBV5-8,NA,TRBJ2-1,TRBD1,CASSLTGTGWNEQFF,TGTGCCAGCAGCTTGACCGGGACAGGGTGGAATGAGCAGTTCTTC
TRBV9,NA,TRBJ2-1,NA,CASSVRPRGSHEQFF,TGTGCCAGCAGCGTTCGCCCACGGGGGAGTCATGAGCAGTTCTTC
TRBV13,NA,TRBJ2-7,TRBD1,CASRLTGKYEQYF,TGTGCCAGCAGACTGACAGGGAAGTACGAGCAGTACTTC
TRBV28,few,TRBJ2-7,NA,CASSDRDPYEQYF,TGTGCCAGCAGTGATCGGGACCCCTACGAGCAGTACTTC
TRBV27,NA,TRBJ2-3,NA,CASSLRGTDTQYF,TGTGCCAGCAGTTTGAGAGGAACAGATACGCAGTATTTT
TRBV2,NA,TRBJ2-1,TRBD1,CASIPGQGYPNEQFF,TGTGCCAGCATTCCGGGACAGGGATACCCTAATGAGCAGTTCTTC
TRBV19,NA,TRBJ2-1,NA,CASSMWAGSYNEQFF,TGTGCCAGTAGTATGTGGGCGGGTTCCTACAATGAGCAGTTCTTC
TRBV7-3,NA,TRBJ2-7,NA,CASSLTGGGTGQYF,TGTGCCAGCAGCTTAACGGGAGGCGGGACGGGGCAGTACTTC
TRBV27,NA,TRBJ2-5,NA,CASSPLLDQETQYF,TGTGCCAGCAGTCCCCTGTTGGACCAAGAGACCCAGTACTTC
TRBV18,NA,TRBJ2-3,TRBD2,CASSPRLAGDTQYF,TGTGCCAGCTCACCTCGACTAGCAGGCGATACGCAGTATTTT
TRBV7-9,NA,TRBJ1-2,NA,CASSLAGVDSSGYTF,TGTGCCAGCAGCTTAGCGGGGGTGGACAGTTCCGGCTACACCTTC
TRBV5-1,NA,TRBJ2-3,TRBD1,CASRLRDRGRSDTQYF,TGCGCCAGCAGGCTCCGGGACAGGGGAAGGTCAGATACGCAGTATTTT
TRBV28,NA,TRBJ1-5,NA,CASSWRGRDSNQPQHF,TGTGCCAGCAGCTGGAGGGGGAGGGATAGCAATCAGCCCCAGCATTTT
TRBV5-1,NA,TRBJ2-7,NA,CASSLREGAYEQYF,TGCGCCAGCAGCTTGAGGGAGGGGGCCTACGAGCAGTACTTC
TRBV10-1,NA,TRBJ2-7,NA,CASSSSGGDEQYF,NA
TRBV7-6,NA,TRBJ2-5,TRBD2,CASSPGLAGVYEQYF,TGTGCCAGCAGCCCCGGACTAGCGGGAGTTTATGAGCAGTACTTC
TRBV18,NA,TRBJ2-2,NA,CASSDLGELFF,TGTGCCAGCTCAGACCTGGGGGAGCTGTTTTTT
TRBV5-1,NA,TRBJ2-1,NA,CASSVDFRGSYNEQFF,TGCGCCAGCAGCGTAGACTTCCGGGGTTCCTACAATGAGCAGTTCTTC
TRBV11-2,NA,TRBJ2-5,NA,CASSLGRVGVNF,TGTGCCAGCAGCTTAGGTCGGGTGGGGGTCAACTTC
TRBV6-1,NA,TRBJ2-1,NA,CASSEQGNEQFF,TGTGCCAGCAGCGAACAGGGCAATGAGCAGTTCTTC
TRBV2,NA,TRBJ1-1,NA,CASSDWPRRPNTEAFF,TGTGCCAGCAGTGACTGGCCCCGCAGACCCAACACTGAAGCTTTCTTT
TRBV4-1,NA,TRBJ2-2,NA,CASSQVWRVRGGELFF,TGCGCCAGCAGCCAAGTTTGGCGTGTACGGGGCGGGGAGCTGTTTTTT
TRBV2,once,TRBJ1-6,TRBD1,CASSARGQDSPLHF,TGTGCCAGCAGTGCCAGGGGGCAGGATTCACCCCTCCACTTT
TRBV4-2,NA,TRBJ2-7,NA,CASSIDRNSYEQYF,TGTGCCAGCAGTATCGACAGGAACTCCTACGAGCAGTACTTC
TRBV7-2,NA,TRBJ2-5,TRBD2,CASSLLGGRVETQYF,TGTGCCAGCAGCTTGTTGGGCGGGAGGGTCGAGACCCAGTACTTC
TRBV29-1,NA,TRBJ2-3,TRBD2,CSVQLAGASADTQYF,TGCAGCGTTCAACTGGCGGGAGCGAGCGCAGATACGCAGTATTTT
TRBV9,NA,TRBJ2-2,TRBD1,CASQTGTGGNTGELFF,TGTGCCAGCCAAACCGGGACAGGGGGCAACACCGGGGAGCTGTTTTTT
TRBV7-9,NA,TRBJ2-5,NA,CASSLGDLDRDLETQYF,TGTGCCAGCAGCTTAGGAGATCTTGACAGGGACTTGGAGACCCAGTACTTC